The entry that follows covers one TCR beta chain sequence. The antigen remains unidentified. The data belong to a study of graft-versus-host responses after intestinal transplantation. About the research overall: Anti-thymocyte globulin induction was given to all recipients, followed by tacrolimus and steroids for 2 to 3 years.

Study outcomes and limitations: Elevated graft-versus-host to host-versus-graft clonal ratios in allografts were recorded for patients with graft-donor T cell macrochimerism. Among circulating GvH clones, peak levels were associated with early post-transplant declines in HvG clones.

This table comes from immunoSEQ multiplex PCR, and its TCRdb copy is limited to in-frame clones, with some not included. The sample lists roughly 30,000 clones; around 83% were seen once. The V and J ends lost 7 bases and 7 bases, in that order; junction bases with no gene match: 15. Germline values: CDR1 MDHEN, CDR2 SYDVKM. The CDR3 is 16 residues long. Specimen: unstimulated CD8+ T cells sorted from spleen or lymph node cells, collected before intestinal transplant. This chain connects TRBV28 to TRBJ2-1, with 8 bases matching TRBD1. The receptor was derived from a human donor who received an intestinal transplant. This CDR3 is CASTTITGGPPNEQFF. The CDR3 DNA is TGTGCCAGCACTACAATTACAGGGGGGCCCCCTAATGAGCAGTTCTTC.